This TCR beta chain comes out of a study of cytomegalovirus exposure and HLA in healthy donors. Notes on the study in general: For TCR beta chains, V- and J-gene trimming was later linked to a missense DCLRE1C variant. Later findings reportedly placed an Asian-associated ancestry cluster below the approximately 700-donor mean for N-insertions.

With 4 bases removed from V and 2 bases from J, the gap between germline ends came to 15 bases. Germline values: CDR1 SGHDT, CDR2 YYEEEE. CDR3 length equals 16 residues. Vbeta (60) and Jbeta (13) primers were used in the PCR. Study processing details: Approximately 11 million shared chains were among some 80 million unique TCR beta chains counted in a later analysis. Repertoires were generated with immunoSEQ multiplex PCR, while TCRdb's copy carries only in-frame clones and drops some. V, J and clone size were drawn from that table, and D and trimming were deduced from the DNA. In the table there are over 200,000 clones, roughly 70% of which are singletons. Turning to this clone: The antigen is not known.

This rearrangement joins TRBV5-6 to TRBJ2-2, with TRBD1 as a possible D gene (6 bases). Sequencing was done on a sample of PBMCs. This TCR derives from a woman in her twenties or thirties in good health and CMV-seronegative. The CDR3 coding sequence is TGTGCCAGCAGCCTACTATACAGGGAAAACACCGGGGAGCTGTTTTTT. It codes for CASSLLYRENTGELFF.